This T cell receptor (beta chain) was sequenced in a study of T cell responses to AZD1222 COVID-19 vaccine. Whole-study findings and limits: After two AZD1222 doses, spike-specific TCR breadth and depth rose versus day 0. The CD4 TCRs associated with vaccination extended across spike and predominated at 160-218 and 743-854. Seropositivity was recorded at baseline in only five to seven AZD1222 recipients.

Method: immunoSEQ multiplex PCR; TCRdb's copy keeps in-frame clones and lacks some. The sample consists of about 97,000 clones, approximately 84% of them appearing once. This clone was observed a single time. Its antigen is still unknown. The receptor's source is an adult in good health. The input for sequencing was peripheral blood, taken on day 0 of AZD1222 vaccination.

The chain's CDR3 is CASSSTTLRQNTEAFF. The DNA for the CDR3 is TGTGCCAGCAGCTCGACCACCCTTCGGCAGAACACTGAAGCTTTCTTT. This chain connects TRBV7-9 to TRBJ1-1; D remains unclear. CDR3 length: 16 amino acids. CDR1 is SEHNR, CDR2 FQNEAQ, per germline (reference sequence). Trimming cost V 4 bases and J 1 base, with 16 bases left between them.